This T cell receptor beta chain was sequenced in a study of cytomegalovirus exposure and HLA in healthy donors. General study results and limits: Several of the most significant clusters appeared linked to common viral pathogens, based on a later analysis. A previous analysis found most TCR beta V segments productive roughly 90% or roughly 30% of the time.

In the case of this clone: The antigen is not known.

There are 14 residues in the CDR3. The germline CDR1 and CDR2 sequences are LNHDA and SQIVND (reference sequence). The trim removed 3 bases at V and 3 bases at J, leaving 4 bases unmatched. PCR amplification relied on 60 Vbeta primers (plus 13 Jbeta primers). Assay: immunoSEQ multiplex PCR; the TCRdb copy retains only in-frame clones and omits some. The repertoire holds 170,000 or so clones, 75% seen once, with just under 3% in the top ten. The chain employs TRBV19 and TRBJ1-1; 7 bases match TRBD1. This clonotype originated in a male donor in good health and CMV-seronegative. Sequenced: PBMCs. The CDR3 DNA is TGTGCCAGTAGTATCATGGGACAGTACACTGAAGCTTTCTTT. Translated, it gives CASSIMGQYTEAFF.